Described below is a single TCR beta chain sequence and its context. CDR3 length: 17 amino acids. Germline loops: CDR1 SEHNR, CDR2 FQNEAQ (reference sequence). The J segment lost 3 bases and the V segment lost 5 bases, leaving 14 bases of the junction unmatched. These data belong to a study of cytomegalovirus exposure and HLA in healthy donors. Vbeta (60) and Jbeta (13) primers were used in the PCR. Sequencing was performed with immunoSEQ multiplex PCR; in TCRdb, only in-frame clones are kept and a portion is missing. The table lists 110,000 or so clones, 70% to 85% of them singletons. The V gene is TRBV7-9, the J gene TRBJ2-7; 9 bases line up with TRBD1. Sequenced sample: PBMCs. This receptor was identified in a man between 40 and 49 years old in good health and CMV-seropositive. CDR3 DNA sequence: TGTGCCAGCAGCGCCAGGACAGGGGCTAAGCCTAGCTACGAGCAGTACTTC. Translating it yields CASSARTGAKPSYEQYF.